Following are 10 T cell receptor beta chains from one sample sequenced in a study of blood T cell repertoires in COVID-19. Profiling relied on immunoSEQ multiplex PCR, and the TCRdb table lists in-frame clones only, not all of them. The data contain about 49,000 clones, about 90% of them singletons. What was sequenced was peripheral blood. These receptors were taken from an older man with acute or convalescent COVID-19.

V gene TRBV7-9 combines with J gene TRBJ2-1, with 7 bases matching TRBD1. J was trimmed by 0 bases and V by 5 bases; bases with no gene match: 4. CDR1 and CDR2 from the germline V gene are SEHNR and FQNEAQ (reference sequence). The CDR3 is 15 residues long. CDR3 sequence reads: CASSPRTGSYNEQFF. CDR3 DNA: TGTGCCAGCAGCCCCCGGACAGGCTCCTACAATGAGCAGTTCTTC.

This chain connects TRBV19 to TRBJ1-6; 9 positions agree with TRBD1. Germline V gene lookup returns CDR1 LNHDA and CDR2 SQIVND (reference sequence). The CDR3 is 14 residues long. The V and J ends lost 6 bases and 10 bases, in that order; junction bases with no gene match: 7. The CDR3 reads CASRDRGSGSPLHF. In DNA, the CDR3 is TGTGCCAGTAGGGACAGGGGCAGTGGATCACCCCTCCACTTT. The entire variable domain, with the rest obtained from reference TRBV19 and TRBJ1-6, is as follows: DGGITQSPKYLFRKEGQNVTLSCEQNLNHDAMYWYRQDPGQGLRLIYYSQIVNDFQKGDIAEGYSVSREKKESFPLTVTSAQKNPTAFYLCASRDRGSGSPLHFGNGTRLTVT.

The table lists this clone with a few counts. CDR3 DNA: TGTGCCAGCAGCCAAGCCCCGGGACAGGGGGGCTATGGCTACACCTTC. It translates to CASSQAPGQGGYGYTF. V and J are TRBV4-2 and TRBJ1-2; 11 bases align to TRBD1. The germline gives CDR1 LGHNA, CDR2 YNFKEQ. CDR3 size: 16 residues. V was clipped by 1 base and J by 4 bases; unmatched bases: 5.

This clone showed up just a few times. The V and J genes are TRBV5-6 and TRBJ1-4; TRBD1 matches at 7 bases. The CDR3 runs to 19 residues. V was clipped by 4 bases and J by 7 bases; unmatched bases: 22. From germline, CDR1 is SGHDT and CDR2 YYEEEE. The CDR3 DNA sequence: TGTGCCAGCAGCCTGGGAGCCCAGGGGGATTTTGGGCTTCGTGAAAAACTGTTTTTT. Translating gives CASSLGAQGDFGLREKLFF.

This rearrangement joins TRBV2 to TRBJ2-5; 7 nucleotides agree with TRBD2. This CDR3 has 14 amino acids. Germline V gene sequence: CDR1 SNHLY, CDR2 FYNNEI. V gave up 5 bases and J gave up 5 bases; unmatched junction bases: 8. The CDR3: CASSWTRSRETQYF. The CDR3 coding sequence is TGTGCCAGCAGTTGGACTAGGTCCCGGGAGACCCAGTACTTC.

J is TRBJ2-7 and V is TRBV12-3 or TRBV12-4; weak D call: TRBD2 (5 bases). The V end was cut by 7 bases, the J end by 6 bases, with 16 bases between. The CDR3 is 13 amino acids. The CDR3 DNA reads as TGTGCCAGCACGTACGGGGTATTGGGCGAGCAGTACTTC. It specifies CASTYGVLGEQYF.

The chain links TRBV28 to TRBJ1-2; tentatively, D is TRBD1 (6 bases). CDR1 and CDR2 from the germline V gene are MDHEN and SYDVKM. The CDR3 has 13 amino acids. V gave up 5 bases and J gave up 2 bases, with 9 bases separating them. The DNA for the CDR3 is TGTGCCAGCAGTCGGGACAACAACTATGGCTACACCTTC. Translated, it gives CASSRDNNYGYTF.

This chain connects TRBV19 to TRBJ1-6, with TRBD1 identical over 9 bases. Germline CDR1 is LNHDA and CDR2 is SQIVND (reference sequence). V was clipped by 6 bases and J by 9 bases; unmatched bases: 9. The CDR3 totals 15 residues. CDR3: CASRRDRETSSPLHF. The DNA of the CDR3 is TGTGCCAGTAGGAGGGACAGGGAAACAAGTTCACCCCTCCACTTT.

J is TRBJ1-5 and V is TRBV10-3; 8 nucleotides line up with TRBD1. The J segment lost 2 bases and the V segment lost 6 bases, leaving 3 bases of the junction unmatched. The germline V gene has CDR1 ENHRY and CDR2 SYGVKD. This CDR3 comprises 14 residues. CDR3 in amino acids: CAISGQGGNQPQHF. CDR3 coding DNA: TGTGCCATCAGCGGACAGGGCGGCAATCAGCCCCAGCATTTT.

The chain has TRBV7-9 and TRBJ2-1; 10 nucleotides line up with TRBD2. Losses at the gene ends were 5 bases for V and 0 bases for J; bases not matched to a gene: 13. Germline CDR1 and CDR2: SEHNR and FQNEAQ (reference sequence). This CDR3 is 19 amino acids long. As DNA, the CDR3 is TGTGCCAGCAGCCCCCGGCCGGGGACTAGCGCGCCCTCCTACAATGAGCAGTTCTTC. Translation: CASSPRPGTSAPSYNEQFF.